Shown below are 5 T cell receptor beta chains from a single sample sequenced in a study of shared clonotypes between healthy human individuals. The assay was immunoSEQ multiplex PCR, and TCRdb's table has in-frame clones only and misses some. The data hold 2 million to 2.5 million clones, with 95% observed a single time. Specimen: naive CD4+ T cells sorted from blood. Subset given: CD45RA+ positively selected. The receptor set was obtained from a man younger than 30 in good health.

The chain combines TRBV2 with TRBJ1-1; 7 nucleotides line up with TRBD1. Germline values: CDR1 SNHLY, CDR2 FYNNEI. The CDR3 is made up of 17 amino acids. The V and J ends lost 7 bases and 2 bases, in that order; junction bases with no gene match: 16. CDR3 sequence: CASKTIKGTGDNTEAFF. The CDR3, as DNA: TGTGCCAGCAAGACGATTAAAGGAACAGGGGATAACACTGAAGCTTTCTTT.

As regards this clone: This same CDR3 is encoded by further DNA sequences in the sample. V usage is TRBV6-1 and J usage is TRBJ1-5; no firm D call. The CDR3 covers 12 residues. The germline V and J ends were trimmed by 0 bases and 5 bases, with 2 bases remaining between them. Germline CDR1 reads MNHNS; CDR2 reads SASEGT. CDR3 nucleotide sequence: TGTGCCAGCAGTGAAGCGTATCAGCCCCAGCATTTT. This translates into CASSEAYQPQHF.

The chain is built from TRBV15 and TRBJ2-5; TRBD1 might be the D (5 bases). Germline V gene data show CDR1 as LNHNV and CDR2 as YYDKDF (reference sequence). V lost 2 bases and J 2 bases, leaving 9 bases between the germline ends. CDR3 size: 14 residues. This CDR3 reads CATSRLQAQETQYF. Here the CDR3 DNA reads TGTGCCACCAGCAGACTACAGGCTCAAGAGACCCAGTACTTC.

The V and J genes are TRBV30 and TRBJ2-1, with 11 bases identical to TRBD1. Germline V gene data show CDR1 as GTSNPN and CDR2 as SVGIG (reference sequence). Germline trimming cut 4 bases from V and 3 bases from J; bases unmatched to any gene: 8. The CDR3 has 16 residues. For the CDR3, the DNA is TGTGCCTGGACGCCCGCCGGGACAGGGGGCTACAATGAGCAGTTCTTC. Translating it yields CAWTPAGTGGYNEQFF.

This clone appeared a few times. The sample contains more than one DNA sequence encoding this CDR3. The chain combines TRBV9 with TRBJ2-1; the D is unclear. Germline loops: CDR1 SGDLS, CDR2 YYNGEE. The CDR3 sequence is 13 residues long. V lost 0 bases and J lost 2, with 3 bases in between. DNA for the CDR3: TGTGCCAGCAGCGTAGCGCCCTACAATGAGCAGTTCTTC. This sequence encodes CASSVAPYNEQFF. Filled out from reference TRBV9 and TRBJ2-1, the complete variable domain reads DSGVTQTPKHLITATGQRVTLRCSPRSGDLSVYWYQQSLDQGLQFLIQYYNGEERAKGNILERFSAQQFPDLHSELNLSSLELGDSALYFCASSVAPYNEQFFGPGTRLTVL.